The clone carrying this T cell receptor beta chain was seen a few times. Its antigen is not known. Time point described: newly diagnosed GD, antithyroid drugs for less than 3 months. From PBMCs, RNA was extracted and then used to make the TCR library. The CDR3 consists of 14 residues. J gave up 1 base and V 6 bases, and 4 bases lay outside the gene matches. Arm-PCR of CDR3 regions with iRepertoire HTBI primers generated TCR beta libraries. Via MiXCR, TCRdb re-called the multiplex PCR reads, giving one row per CDR3 protein. The sample lists approximately 540,000 distinct CDR3 sequences, around 13% occurring once. The entry originates in a study of regulatory T cells in long-lasting Graves disease. Study-level information: Newly diagnosed Graves' patients had taken antithyroid drugs under 3 months. Findings and caveats of the study: Analyses excluded thyroid tissue, covering peripheral blood alone.

These records were also assigned to another study, of T cells in Graves' hyperthyroidism and ophthalmopathy. This second study notes: When the TCR CDR3 underwent first-round RT-PCR, the HTBI primer set was used. Most clonotypes expanded in thyroid above 0.001 were likewise present in blood.

The sample in question was peripheral blood mononuclear cells (PBMCs), obtained at new diagnosis, from a patient treated with antithyroid drugs. V usage is TRBV12-3 or TRBV12-4 and J usage is TRBJ1-1; 8 bases align to TRBD1. This receptor was taken from a woman in her 30s with Graves disease. This chain's CDR3 is CASRSDRGNTEAFF. Written as DNA, the CDR3 is TGTGCCAGCAGATCAGACAGGGGGAACACTGAAGCTTTCTTT.